This T cell receptor beta chain was retrieved from a study of blood T cell repertoires in COVID-19 (dated by TCRdb to about 2020). Regarding the complete study: Collaborator samples came from the United States, Italy and Spain and covered acute and convalescent phases of COVID-19. The material from the prospective study consisted of cDNA or gDNA derived from T cells, B-cell-depleted T cells, or PBMCs. The dataset comprised deeply sampled blood TCRbeta repertoires from subjects exposed to, actively infected with, or recovered from COVID-19. The repertoires were released in a freely available public database meant as a resource for research on the immune response to SARS-CoV-2. The samples were drawn from the first 160 participants of the ongoing ImmuneRACE study and from 1,254 subjects provided by 6 global collaborators. A de-identified subject ID, COVID-19 status, age in years and sex were almost always included in the sample metadata. Where available, HLA class I and class II types were taken from metadata supplied by the sample provider and were not determined by assay-based typing. What the study reported, not specific to this receptor: The amount of clinical and demographic metadata varied by source and participant and was provided uncurated.

Regarding this clone: Its specific antigen is unknown. Base qualities are not at hand, and no much larger clone is one base apart.

One collaborating source in Seattle enrolled patients during active infection and followed them longitudinally through the course of disease. Collaborating institutions collected whole blood in K2EDTA tubes following their own protocols. For TCRbeta analysis, collaborator samples were shipped as frozen whole blood, as isolated PBMCs, or as DNA extracted from either sample type. The immunoSEQ Assay, a bias-controlled multiplex PCR, was used to amplify TCRbeta CDR3 regions from genomic DNA. From the authors' description of their analysis: The number of nucleated cells in each sample was estimated from the amplification of reference gene primers within the assay. To quantify the absolute abundance of each unique TCRbeta CDR3 rearrangement, sequence reads were collapsed and filtered. For each sample, productive Simpson clonality was calculated as the square root of Simpson's diversity index across productive rearrangements. Entries here come from immuneACCESS through TCRdb and include only in-frame sequences with V and J called. Some clones fail to appear in such tables; in the studies checked, an unresolved V gene covers under half of the shortfall, and the cause of the remainder is unknown. V and J calls and clone size are copied from that table; D and trimming were computed from the DNA. A total of 250,000 to 300,000 clones appear in this sample, roughly nine tenths of them only once. The ten most abundant clones make up more than 10% of the sample.

The CDR3 measures 22 amino acids from cysteine to phenylalanine. The CDR3 DNA has 66 bases and is translated from base 1. Unmatched junction bases come to 24, with V trimmed by 9 bases and J by 1 base. CDR1 and CDR2, per the germline V gene, are KGHDR and SFDVKD. This receptor was taken from a woman aged 25 to 39 with COVID-19, enrolled during active disease. Sequenced sample: peripheral blood. This sequence uses TRBV24-1 and TRBJ2-3; the central 13 bases match TRBD2. CDR3 region: CATHHLRGPTSGGPVGTDTQYF. The nucleotide sequence is TGTGCCACCCACCATCTGCGTGGACCGACTAGCGGGGGGCCTGTGGGCACAGATACGCAGTATTTT.